This TCR beta chain was retrieved from a study of sequential checkpoint blockade in melanoma. Study information: After both sequences, patients received maintenance nivolumab.

Treatment of the sample: randomized to nivolumab then ipilimumab (arm A) or the reverse (arm B). DNA-damaging chemotherapy had not been given to any patient beforehand. Live CD3+CD8+ CD19− CD56− cells were sorted from PBMCs. The CDR3 runs 15 residues. The germline CDR1 and CDR2 sequences are SGDLS and YYNGEE. The germline V and J ends were trimmed by 0 bases and 2 bases, with 9 bases remaining between them. Only in-frame clones appear in the TCRdb table, and some are missing; sequencing was by immunoSEQ multiplex PCR. The profile covers over 15,000 clones, with 80% appearing a single time and roughly 10% taken by the ten largest.

V usage is TRBV9 and J usage is TRBJ1-5; a possible D gene is TRBD1 (6 bases). Sample: CD8+ T cells sorted from blood (inferred from file names), taken from a patient given nivolumab and ipilimumab in sequence. This clonotype was sampled from a human donor with melanoma. CDR3 nucleotides: TGTGCCAGCAGCGTAGGCAAGGGGGGCAATCAGCCCCAGCATTTT. Residues: CASSVGKGGNQPQHF.